This paragraph covers one TCR beta chain sequence. The sample comes from a study of OX40 agonist ivuxolimab in advanced cancers. Patients were ineligible given autoimmune disease history or systemic immunosuppression. Profiling relied on immunoSEQ multiplex PCR, and the TCRdb table lists in-frame clones only, not all of them. The sample has roughly 79,000 clones, roughly nine tenths seen once. The clonotype originates from an adult with an advanced solid tumor such as melanoma, head and neck, liver or kidney cancer. This specimen consisted of CD4+ or CD8+ T cells sorted from blood, obtained in a trial of the OX40 agonist ivuxolimab.

CDR3 amino acids: CSVKRGNTEAFF. CDR3 DNA: TGCAGCGTCAAGAGGGGAAACACTGAAGCTTTCTTT. The chain joins TRBV29-1 to TRBJ1-1; a possible D gene is TRBD1 (5 bases). V lost 6 bases, J lost 2 bases, and 10 bases lay in between. CDR3 length equals 12 residues. The V gene's germline CDR1 is SQVTM and CDR2 ANQGSEA.